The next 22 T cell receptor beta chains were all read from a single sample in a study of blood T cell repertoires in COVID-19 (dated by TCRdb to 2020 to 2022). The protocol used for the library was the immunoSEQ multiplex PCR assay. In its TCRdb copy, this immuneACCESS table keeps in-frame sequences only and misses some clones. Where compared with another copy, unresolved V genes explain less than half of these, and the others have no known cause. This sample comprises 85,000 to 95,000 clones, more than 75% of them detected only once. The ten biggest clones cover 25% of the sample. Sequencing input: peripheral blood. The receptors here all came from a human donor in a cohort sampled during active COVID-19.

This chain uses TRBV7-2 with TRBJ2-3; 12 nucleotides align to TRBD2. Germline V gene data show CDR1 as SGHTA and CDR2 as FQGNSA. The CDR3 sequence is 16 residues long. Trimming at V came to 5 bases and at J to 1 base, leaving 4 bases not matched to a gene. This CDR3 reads CASSERLAGGTDTQYF. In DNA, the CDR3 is TGTGCCAGCAGCGAGCGACTAGCGGGAGGCACAGATACGCAGTATTTT.

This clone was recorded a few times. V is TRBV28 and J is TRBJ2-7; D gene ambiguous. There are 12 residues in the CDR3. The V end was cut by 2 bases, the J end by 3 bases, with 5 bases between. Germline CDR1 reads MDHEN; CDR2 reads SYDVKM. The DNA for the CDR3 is TGTGCCAGCAGTTTAACGGGCTACGAGCAGTACTTC. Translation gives CASSLTGYEQYF.

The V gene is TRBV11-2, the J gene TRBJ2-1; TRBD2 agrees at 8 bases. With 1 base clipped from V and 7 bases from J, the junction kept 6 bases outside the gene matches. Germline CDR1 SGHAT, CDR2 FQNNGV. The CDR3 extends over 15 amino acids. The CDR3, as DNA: TGTGCCAGCAGCTTAGCGGGGGGGCTCGAAAATGAGCAGTTCTTC. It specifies CASSLAGGLENEQFF.

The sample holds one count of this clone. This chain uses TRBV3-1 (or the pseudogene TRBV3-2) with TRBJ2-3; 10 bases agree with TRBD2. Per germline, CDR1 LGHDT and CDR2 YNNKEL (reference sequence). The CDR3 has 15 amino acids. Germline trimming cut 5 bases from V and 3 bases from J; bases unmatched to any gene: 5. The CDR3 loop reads CASSISGGETDTQYF. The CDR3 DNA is TGTGCCAGCAGCATCAGCGGGGGGGAGACAGATACGCAGTATTTT.

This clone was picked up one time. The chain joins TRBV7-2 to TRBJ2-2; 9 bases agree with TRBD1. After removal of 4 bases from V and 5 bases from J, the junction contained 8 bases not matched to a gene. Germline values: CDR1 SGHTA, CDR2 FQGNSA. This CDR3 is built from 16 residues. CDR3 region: CASSSYRDRETGELFF. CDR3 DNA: TGTGCCAGCAGCTCGTACCGGGACAGGGAGACCGGGGAGCTGTTTTTT.

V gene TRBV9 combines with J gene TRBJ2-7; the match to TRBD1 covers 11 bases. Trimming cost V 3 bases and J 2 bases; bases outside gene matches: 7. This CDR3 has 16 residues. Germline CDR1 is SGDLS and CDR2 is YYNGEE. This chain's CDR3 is CASSAAGTGGTYEQYF. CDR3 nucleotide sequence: TGTGCCAGCAGCGCCGCTGGGACAGGGGGGACCTACGAGCAGTACTTC. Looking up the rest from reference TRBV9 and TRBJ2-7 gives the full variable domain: DSGVTQTPKHLITATGQRVTLRCSPRSGDLSVYWYQQSLDQGLQFLIQYYNGEERAKGNILERFSAQQFPDLHSELNLSSLELGDSALYFCASSAAGTGGTYEQYFGPGTRLTVT.

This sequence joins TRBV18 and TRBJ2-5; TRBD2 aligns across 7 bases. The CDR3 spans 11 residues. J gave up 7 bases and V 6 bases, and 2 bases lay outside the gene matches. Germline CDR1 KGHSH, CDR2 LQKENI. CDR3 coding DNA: TGTGCCAGCTCGCCGGGGGGGACCCAGTACTTC. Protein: CASSPGGTQYF. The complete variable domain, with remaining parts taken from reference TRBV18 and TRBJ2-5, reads NAGVMQNPRHLVRRRGQEARLRCSPMKGHSHVYWYRQLPEEGLKFMVYLQKENIIDESGMPKERFSAEFPKEGPSILRIQQVVRGDSAAYFCASSPGGTQYFGPGTRLLVL.

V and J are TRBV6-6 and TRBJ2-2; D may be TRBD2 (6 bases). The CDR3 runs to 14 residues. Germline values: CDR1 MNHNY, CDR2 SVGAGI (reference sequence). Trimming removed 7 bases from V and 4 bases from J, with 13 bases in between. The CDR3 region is CASIPRDSTGELFF. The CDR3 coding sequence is TGTGCCAGCATCCCCCGGGACTCCACCGGGGAGCTGTTTTTT.

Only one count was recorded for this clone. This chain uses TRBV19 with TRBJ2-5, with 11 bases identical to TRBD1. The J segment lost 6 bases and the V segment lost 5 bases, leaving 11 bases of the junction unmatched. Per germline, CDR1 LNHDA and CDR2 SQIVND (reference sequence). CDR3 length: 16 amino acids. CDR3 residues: CASSAAGTGGRQTQYF. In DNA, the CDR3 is TGTGCCAGTAGTGCTGCCGGGACAGGGGGTCGGCAGACCCAGTACTTC.

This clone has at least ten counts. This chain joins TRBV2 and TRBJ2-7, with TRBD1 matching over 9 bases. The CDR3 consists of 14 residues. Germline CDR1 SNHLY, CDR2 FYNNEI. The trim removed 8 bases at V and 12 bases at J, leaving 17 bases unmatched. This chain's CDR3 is CASRDRDLLGVLYF. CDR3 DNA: TGTGCCAGCCGGGACAGGGATCTCTTAGGGGTTCTGTACTTC.

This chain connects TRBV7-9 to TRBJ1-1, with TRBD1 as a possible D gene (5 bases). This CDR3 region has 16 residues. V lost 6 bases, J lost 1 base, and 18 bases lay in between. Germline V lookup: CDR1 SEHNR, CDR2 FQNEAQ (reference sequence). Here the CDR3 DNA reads TGTGCCAGCAGTTCCCCTGAACGGGGGGGGAACACTGAAGCTTTCTTT. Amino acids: CASSSPERGGNTEAFF.

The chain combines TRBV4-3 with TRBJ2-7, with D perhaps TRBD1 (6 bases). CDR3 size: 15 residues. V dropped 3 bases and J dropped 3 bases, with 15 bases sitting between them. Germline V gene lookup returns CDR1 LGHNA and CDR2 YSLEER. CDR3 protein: CASSQGSSGDYEQYF. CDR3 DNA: TGCGCCAGCAGCCAGGGTTCTTCAGGGGACTACGAGCAGTACTTC.

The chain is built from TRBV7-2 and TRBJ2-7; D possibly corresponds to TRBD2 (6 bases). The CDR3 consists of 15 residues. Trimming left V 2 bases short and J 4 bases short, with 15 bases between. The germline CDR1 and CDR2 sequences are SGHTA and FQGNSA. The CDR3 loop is CASSLFWGGGYEQYF. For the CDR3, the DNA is TGTGCCAGCAGCTTATTTTGGGGAGGAGGATACGAGCAGTACTTC.

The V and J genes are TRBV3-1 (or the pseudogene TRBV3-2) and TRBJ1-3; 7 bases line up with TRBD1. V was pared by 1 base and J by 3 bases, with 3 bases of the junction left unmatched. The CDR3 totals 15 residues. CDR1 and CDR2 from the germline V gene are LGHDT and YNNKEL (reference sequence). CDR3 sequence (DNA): TGTGCCAGCAGCCAAGTGACAGGGTATGGAAACACCATATATTTT. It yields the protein CASSQVTGYGNTIYF.

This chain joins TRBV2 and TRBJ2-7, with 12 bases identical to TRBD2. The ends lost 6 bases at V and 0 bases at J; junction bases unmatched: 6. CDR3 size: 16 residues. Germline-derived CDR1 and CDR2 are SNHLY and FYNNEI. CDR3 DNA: TGTGCCAGCAGGTCGACTAGCGGGAGTTTCTCCTACGAGCAGTACTTC. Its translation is CASRSTSGSFSYEQYF.

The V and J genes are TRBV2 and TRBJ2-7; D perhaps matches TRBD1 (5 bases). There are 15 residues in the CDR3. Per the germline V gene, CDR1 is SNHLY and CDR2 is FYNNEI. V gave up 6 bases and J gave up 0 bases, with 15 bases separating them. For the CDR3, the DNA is TGTGCCAGCAGCTTGGACAATAATGCCTCCTACGAGCAGTACTTC. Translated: CASSLDNNASYEQYF.

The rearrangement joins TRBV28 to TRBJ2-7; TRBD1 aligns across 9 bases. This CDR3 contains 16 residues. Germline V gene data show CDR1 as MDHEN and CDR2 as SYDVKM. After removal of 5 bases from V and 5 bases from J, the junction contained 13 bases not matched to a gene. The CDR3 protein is CASSGAGTGKVDEQYF. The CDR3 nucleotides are TGTGCCAGCAGTGGAGCTGGGACAGGGAAGGTAGACGAGCAGTACTTC.

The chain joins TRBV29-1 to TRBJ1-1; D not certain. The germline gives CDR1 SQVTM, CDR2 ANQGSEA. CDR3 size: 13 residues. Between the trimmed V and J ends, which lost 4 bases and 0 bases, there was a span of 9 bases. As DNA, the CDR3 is TGCAGCGTTGCTGGGCGCATGAACACTGAAGCTTTCTTT. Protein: CSVAGRMNTEAFF.

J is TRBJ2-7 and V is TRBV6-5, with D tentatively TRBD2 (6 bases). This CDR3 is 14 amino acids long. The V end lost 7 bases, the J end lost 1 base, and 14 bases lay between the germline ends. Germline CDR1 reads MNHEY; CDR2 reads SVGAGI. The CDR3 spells CASIGRGGSYEQYF. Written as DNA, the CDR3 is TGTGCCAGCATCGGGCGGGGCGGATCCTACGAGCAGTACTTC.

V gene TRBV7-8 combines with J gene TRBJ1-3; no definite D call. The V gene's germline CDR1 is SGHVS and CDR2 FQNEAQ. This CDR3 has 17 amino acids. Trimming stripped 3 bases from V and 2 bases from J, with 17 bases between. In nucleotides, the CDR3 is TGTGCCAGCAGCTTGCTGGCAGGATCTCTTGCTGGAAACACCATATATTTT. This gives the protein CASSLLAGSLAGNTIYF.

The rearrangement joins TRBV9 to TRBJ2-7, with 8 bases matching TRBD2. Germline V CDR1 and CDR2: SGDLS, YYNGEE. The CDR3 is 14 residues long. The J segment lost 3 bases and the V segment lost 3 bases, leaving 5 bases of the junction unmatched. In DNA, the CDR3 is TGTGCCAGCAGCGGTAGCGGGATGAACTACGAGCAGTACTTC. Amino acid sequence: CASSGSGMNYEQYF.

CDR3 DNA sequence: TGTGCCTGGAGACAGGGTCTGGATTCACCCCTCCACTTT. It specifies CAWRQGLDSPLHF. This chain links TRBV30 with TRBJ1-6; perhaps TRBD1 as D (6 bases). Trimming stripped 3 bases from V and 8 bases from J, with 11 bases between. From germline, CDR1 is GTSNPN and CDR2 SVGIG (reference sequence). This CDR3 comprises 13 residues.